This TCR beta chain was recovered during a study of memory CD8 T cells in hepatitis C reinfection. Whole-study context: A couple of donors resolved primary infection, then developed chronic reinfection. A positive HCV RNA test after two negatives ≥60 days apart defined reinfection. Pre-reinfection samples were taken 55 to 20 weeks before detection.

V was clipped by 6 bases and J by 0 bases; unmatched bases: 6. Germline loops: CDR1 LNHDA, CDR2 SQIVND (reference sequence). The CDR3 is 16 residues long. The method was immunoSEQ multiplex PCR; TCRdb's version includes in-frame clones alone and lacks a portion of them. The repertoire has over 45,000 clones, about nine tenths of them found once; the top ten carry roughly 1%. Specified time point: pre-reinfection, 55 to 20 weeks before reinfection detection. Sorted cells were sequenced directly ex vivo without any in vitro expansion. General study points: Only a handful of donors prevented definitive conclusions about public clonotypes.

Notes on this clone: Its antigen remains unknown.

The chain uses TRBV19 and TRBJ1-4; the match to TRBD1 covers 8 bases. This receptor was obtained from a man between 18 and 29 years old with hepatitis C virus infection. The sample comprised naive CD8+ T cells sorted from blood. DNA for the CDR3: TGTGCCAGTAGACAGGGACAGGTCGCAACTAATGAAAAACTGTTTTTT. It translates to CASRQGQVATNEKLFF.